The T cell receptor beta chain described here comes from a study of cytomegalovirus exposure and HLA in healthy donors. PCR used 60 Vbeta primers and 13 Jbeta primers. Assay used: immunoSEQ multiplex PCR; TCRdb lists only in-frame clones, some missing. The data hold about 240,000 clones, with about three quarters observed a single time. Study-wide results and caveats: Earlier findings revealed that most TCR beta V segments proved productive either about 90% or about 30% of the time. Across donors, presence/absence analyses took sequencing depth to be roughly uniform.

As regards this clone: Its antigen is not identified.

The sample comprised PBMCs. The receptor was derived from a boy aged 5 to 17 in good health and CMV-seronegative.

CDR3: CATSRTGTSGTDTQYF. The CDR3 nucleotides read TGTGCCACCAGCCGGACAGGGACCTCCGGCACAGATACGCAGTATTTT. The chain employs TRBV15 and TRBJ2-3, with 8 bases that match TRBD1. The CDR3 is 16 residues long. J gave up 1 base and V 5 bases, and 8 bases lay outside the gene matches. Germline CDR1 and CDR2: LNHNV and YYDKDF (reference sequence).